The 16 T cell receptor beta chains below all came from one sample that was sequenced in a study of blood T cell repertoires in COVID-19. Some clones are missing from TCRdb's copy, which holds only in-frame ones; the method was immunoSEQ multiplex PCR. Of around 430,000 clones in the sample, around 87% were seen once. The sequenced sample consisted of PBMCs or T cells enriched from blood (not recorded which). These receptors originate from a woman aged 45-65 years who had recovered from COVID-19.

In this sample, this clone turned up a few times. The rearrangement uses TRBV6-5 and TRBJ1-4; D may be TRBD1 (5 bases). V dropped 11 bases and J dropped 8 bases, with 21 bases sitting between them. Germline-derived CDR1 and CDR2 are MNHEY and SVGAGI. The CDR3 runs to 14 residues. CDR3 protein: CAAAGRYGGEKLFF. CDR3 DNA: TGTGCCGCGGCCGGGAGGTACGGGGGGGAAAAACTGTTTTTT.

The chain joins TRBV7-9 to TRBJ2-3; TRBD2 agrees at 9 bases. The V gene end was trimmed by 3 bases and the J gene end by 4 bases; junction bases not matched to a gene: 2. CDR3 length: 14 residues. Germline loops: CDR1 SEHNR, CDR2 FQNEAQ (reference sequence). For the CDR3, the DNA is TGTGCCAGCAGCTTGTGGACTAGCGCAGATACGCAGTATTTT. Its translation: CASSLWTSADTQYF. Complete variable domain (other parts from reference TRBV7-9 and TRBJ2-3): DTGVSQNPRHKITKRGQNVTFRCDPISEHNRLYWYRQTLGQGPEFLTYFQNEAQLEKSRLLSDRFSAERPKGSFSTLEIQRTEQGDSAMYLCASSLWTSADTQYFGPGTRLTVL.

In this sample, this clone turned up a few times. The J gene is TRBJ1-2, the V gene TRBV28; no firm D call. The germline V gene encodes CDR1 MDHEN and CDR2 SYDVKM. The CDR3 contains 13 residues. Trimming took off 6 bases at V and 4 bases at J, with 12 bases between the two ends. CDR3 sequence reads: CASSSPVGYGYTF. DNA of the CDR3: TGTGCCAGCAGCTCCCCGGTCGGCTATGGCTACACCTTC.

The chain uses TRBV4-3 and TRBJ1-4; 9 bases are shared with TRBD1. Germline V CDR1 and CDR2: LGHNA, YSLEER. CDR3 size: 14 residues. V was clipped by 4 bases and J by 5 bases; unmatched bases: 2. The CDR3 region has the DNA TGCGCCAGCAGCCGCGGGACAGGGAATGAAAAACTGTTTTTT. Amino acids: CASSRGTGNEKLFF.

Only one count was recorded for this clone. This chain uses TRBV10-3 with TRBJ1-2; 11 bases line up with TRBD1. The CDR3 sequence is 12 residues long. The trim removed 8 bases at V and 8 bases at J, leaving 4 bases unmatched. Germline lookup yields CDR1 ENHRY and CDR2 SYGVKD. The CDR3 coding sequence is TGTGCCATCGGACAGGGGGCGGGCGGCTACACCTTC. This encodes CAIGQGAGGYTF.

The rearrangement uses TRBV11-2 and TRBJ2-7; 15 nucleotides line up with TRBD2. The germline CDR1 and CDR2 sequences are SGHAT and FQNNGV. V lost 4 bases to trimming and J lost 4 bases; unmatched junction nucleotides: 2. This CDR3 comprises 15 residues. In DNA form, the CDR3 reads TGTGCCAGCAGCTGGGGACTAGCGGGGGGATACGAGCAGTACTTC. Protein product: CASSWGLAGGYEQYF.

The V gene is TRBV3-1 (or the pseudogene TRBV3-2), the J gene TRBJ2-1; 10 bases fit TRBD1. V lost 1 base to trimming and J lost 5 bases; unmatched junction nucleotides: 8. This CDR3 has 17 amino acids. The germline V gene encodes CDR1 LGHDT and CDR2 YNNKEL (reference sequence). CDR3 nucleotide sequence: TGTGCCAGCAGCCAAGGGCTTCCGGGACAGGGGAACAATGAGCAGTTCTTC. Translated, it gives CASSQGLPGQGNNEQFF.

V usage is TRBV29-1 and J usage is TRBJ1-1; D is unresolved. The CDR3 contains 12 residues. Deletions cut 6 bases from V and 3 bases from J, with 11 bases between. CDR1 SQVTM and CDR2 ANQGSEA come from the germline V gene. For the CDR3, the DNA is TGCAGCGTGACACGAGAGTACACTGAAGCTTTCTTT. Translated: CSVTREYTEAFF.

The rearrangement links TRBV2 to TRBJ1-5; TRBD1 agrees at 7 bases. V lost 1 base and J lost 6; bases outside the gene matches: 0. CDR3 length: 13 residues. CDR1 is SNHLY, CDR2 FYNNEI, per germline. In nucleotides, the CDR3 is TGTGCCAGCAGTGAAGGACAGGGTCAGCCCCAGCATTTT. The encoded protein is CASSEGQGQPQHF.

Only a few counts were recorded for this clone. The CDR3 sequence: CASSEGTVSTEAFF. CDR3 nucleotides: TGTGCCAGCAGCGAGGGGACAGTAAGCACTGAAGCTTTCTTT. V usage is TRBV13 and J usage is TRBJ1-1, with TRBD1 identical over 7 bases. Germline CDR1 and CDR2: PRHDT and FYEKMQ (reference sequence). The CDR3 consists of 14 residues. Unmatched junction bases numbered 7, after V lost 5 bases and J lost 4 bases.

This chain links TRBV6-2 or TRBV6-3 with TRBJ2-1; 15 bases are a match to TRBD2. Germline trimming cut 1 base from V and 7 bases from J; bases unmatched to any gene: 8. The V gene's germline CDR1 is MNHEY and CDR2 SVGEGT. This CDR3 has 18 residues. The CDR3 DNA reads as TGTGCCAGCAGTTACTTTGGACTAGCGGGGGGGAGATGGAATGAGCAGTTCTTC. It codes for CASSYFGLAGGRWNEQFF.

The rearrangement joins TRBV19 to TRBJ1-1; D ambiguous. The ends were cut back, 1 base at V and 5 bases at J, with 14 bases in the middle. Per the germline V gene, CDR1 is LNHDA and CDR2 is SQIVND (reference sequence). The CDR3 extends over 15 amino acids. The CDR3 region has the DNA TGTGCCAGTAGTATAGTACCTGGCCCACTAACTGAAGCTTTCTTT. Its translation is CASSIVPGPLTEAFF.

The rearrangement joins TRBV5-4 to TRBJ2-7; D unclear. Per the germline V gene, CDR1 is SGHNT and CDR2 is YYREEE (reference sequence). The CDR3 sequence is 15 residues long. Between the trimmed V and J ends, which lost 1 base and 2 bases, there was a span of 13 bases. The CDR3 sequence is CASSLPEEITYEQYF. The CDR3 DNA follows: TGTGCCAGCAGCTTGCCAGAGGAGATTACCTACGAGCAGTACTTC. Looking up the rest from reference TRBV5-4 and TRBJ2-7 gives the full variable domain: ETGVTQSPTHLIKTRGQQVTLRCSSQSGHNTVSWYQQALGQGPQFIFQYYREEENGRGNFPPRFSGLQFPNYSSELNVNALELDDSALYLCASSLPEEITYEQYFGPGTRLTVT.

J is TRBJ1-2 and V is TRBV28, with 12 bases lining up with TRBD1. V shed 4 bases, J shed 9 bases, and the junction held 6 bases outside the gene matches. The CDR3 totals 14 residues. Germline V lookup: CDR1 MDHEN, CDR2 SYDVKM. CDR3 bases: TGTGCCAGCAGTTCCGCCGGGACAGGGGGCCGCTACACCTTC. Translated: CASSSAGTGGRYTF.

The V and J genes are TRBV10-3 and TRBJ2-1; the match to TRBD2 covers 8 bases. V lost 11 bases and J lost 6; bases outside the gene matches: 12. There are 14 residues in the CDR3. CDR1 and CDR2 from the germline V gene are ENHRY and SYGVKD. The DNA for the CDR3 is TGTGCCTCCCTGAGGGTAGCGGGGAGCAATGAGCAGTTCTTC. Encoded protein: CASLRVAGSNEQFF.

With regard to this clone: At the DNA level, this CDR3 is encoded by other sequences in the same sample as well. The chain combines TRBV28 with TRBJ1-1; 7 nucleotides line up with TRBD1. The CDR3 has 14 residues. The V gene end was trimmed by 4 bases and the J gene end by 5 bases; junction bases not matched to a gene: 7. The germline CDR1 and CDR2 sequences are MDHEN and SYDVKM. CDR3 sequence (DNA): TGTGCCAGCAGTTCGACAGGGAGGACGACTGAAGCTTTCTTT. Residues: CASSSTGRTTEAFF.